Reported below is one TCR beta chain. In the original processing: Estimation of nucleated cell counts relied on the amplification of reference gene primers. Libraries were prepared by immunoSEQ multiplex PCR; TCRdb keeps only in-frame clonotypes and omits some of them. D and trimming were read from the DNA, whereas the V and J calls and clone size are those reported in that table. The data show 90,000 to 120,000 clones, 84% seen once. These data come from a study of blood T cell repertoires in COVID-19. The wider study: There were acute and convalescent COVID-19 samples, and they came from the United States, Italy and Spain. The cDNA or gDNA used as material had been derived from T cells, B-cell-depleted T cells, or PBMCs.

The CDR3 extends over 16 amino acids. This rearrangement joins TRBV21-1 to TRBJ2-5; TRBD1 is the table's D call, not checked against the DNA. TRBV21-1 is labeled a pseudogene. The receptor was derived from a human donor in a cohort sampled during active COVID-19. Input material: peripheral blood. The CDR3 sequence: CASSKGSRQGAETQYF. CDR3 DNA: TGTGCCAGCAGCAAAGGGTCTAGACAGGGGGCAGAGACCCAGTACTTC.